This T cell receptor beta chain was recorded in a study of cytomegalovirus exposure and HLA in healthy donors. Study-wide findings and caveats: Several top significant clusters appeared, in a later analysis, to be linked to common viral pathogens. Three CMV-associated chains proved CMV antigen-specific in vitro. At a 0.05 false discovery rate, a later analysis found around 15,000 TCR beta sequences to be associated with HLA alleles.

The germline V gene has CDR1 SEHNR and CDR2 FQNEAQ (reference sequence). This CDR3 is built from 12 residues. V lost 11 bases, J lost 8 bases, and 16 bases lay in between. Primers included in the PCR were 60 Vbeta and 13 Jbeta primers. The repertoire was sequenced with immunoSEQ multiplex PCR; TCRdb's copy has only in-frame clones and lacks some. Of over 150,000 clones listed, over 70% were seen once; the top ten hold 1.4% to 1.5%. Concerning this clone: The antigen is not known.

This chain joins TRBV7-9 and TRBJ2-1, with D possibly TRBD2 on 5 matching bases. This receptor was obtained from a woman in her thirties in good health and CMV-seropositive. The source material was PBMCs. CDR3: CAESGLADEQFF. CDR3 nucleotide sequence: TGTGCCGAGTCGGGCCTAGCCGATGAGCAGTTCTTC.